The clone carrying this TCR beta chain was counted between two and nine times. Its target is unknown. The V and J ends lost 1 base and 5 bases respectively, with 12 bases between them. Germline CDR1 SGHVS, CDR2 FNYEAQ. The CDR3 spans 14 residues. The PCR employed 60 Vbeta primers together with 13 Jbeta primers. TCRdb's copy holds only in-frame clones and misses some; the assay was immunoSEQ multiplex PCR. The sample includes some 54,000 clones, 70% to 90% seen only once; the top ten take 6%. These data originate in a study of cytomegalovirus exposure and HLA in healthy donors. Study results and caveats: The authors later linked a missense DCLRE1C variant to TCR beta V- and J-gene trimming. In vitro experiments confirmed that three CMV-associated chains were specific for CMV antigens.

Input material: PBMCs. This rearrangement joins TRBV7-6 to TRBJ2-7; TRBD2 might be the D (5 bases). The source of this sequence is a male donor in good health and CMV-seronegative. The CDR3, as DNA: TGTGCCAGCAGCTTAGGTCGGGGAGTGGACGAGCAGTACTTC. It is translated as CASSLGRGVDEQYF.